This T cell receptor beta chain came from a study of CD8+CD57+ T cells in acquired aplastic anemia. Study overall: DNA per sorted CD4+ or CD8+ sample ranged about 0.19 to 30 ug, averaging around 3.1 ug.

Both TCR beta VDJ combination and CDR3 sequence profiling were carried out. Genomic DNA was the template for this profiling. TCRdb itself ran the reads through MiXCR, one entry per CDR3 protein. Here the sample spans about 180,000 distinct CDR3 sequences, around 50% being singletons. All sequencing subjects had displayed CD8+CD57+ cell expansion on flow cytometry. All patients were therapy-naive when blood was sampled. Germline V gene lookup returns CDR1 KGHDR and CDR2 SFDVKD. J was trimmed by 5 bases and V by 7 bases; bases with no gene match: 11. The CDR3 is made up of 15 amino acids. This clonotype was counted many times. No antigen is known for it. Whole-study results and caveats: Between patients and controls, CD8+ Simpson's diversity did not vary significantly. Under 35 was the count of CD8+ CDR3 sequences that patients shared with controls.

V and J are TRBV24-1 and TRBJ2-3; 7 bases line up with TRBD2. Material for sequencing was sorted CD4+, CD8+, or CD8+CD57+ T cells (not recorded which) from PBMCs. The TCR was taken from a human donor with aplastic anemia. The CDR3: CATRALSSGEDTQYF. The CDR3, as DNA: TGTGCCACCAGGGCCCTGTCTAGCGGAGAAGATACGCAGTATTTT.